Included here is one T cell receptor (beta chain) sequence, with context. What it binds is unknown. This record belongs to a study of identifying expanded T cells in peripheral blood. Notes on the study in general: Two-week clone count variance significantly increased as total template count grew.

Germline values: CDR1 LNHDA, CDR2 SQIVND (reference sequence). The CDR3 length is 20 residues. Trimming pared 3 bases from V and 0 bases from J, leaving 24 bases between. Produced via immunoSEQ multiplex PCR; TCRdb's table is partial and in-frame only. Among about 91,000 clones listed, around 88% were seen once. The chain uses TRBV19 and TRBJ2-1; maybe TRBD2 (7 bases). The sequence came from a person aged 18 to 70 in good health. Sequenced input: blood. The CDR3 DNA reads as TGTGCCAGTAGTATTCGGGGGGCTGGCAGCGGGGCGAGCTCCTACAATGAGCAGTTCTTC. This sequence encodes CASSIRGAGSGASSYNEQFF.